This T cell receptor (beta chain) was sequenced during a study of persistence of HIV-infected CD4 T cells. This was the immunoSEQ version 4 assay in survey mode. Some clones are missing from TCRdb's copy, which holds only in-frame ones; the method was immunoSEQ multiplex PCR. This table holds roughly 60,000 clones, less than 85% found once. The stimulus was an HIV-1 Gag 15-mer peptide pool, around 1.1 ug/peptide/mL. Sorted nonresponding memory CD4+ T cells were CD40L-negative, CD69-negative, CD45RO-high. PBMCs were depleted of CD8+ T cells before stimulation. A few counts support this clone. Antigen specificity is unknown. CDR1 is SNHLY and CDR2 is FYNNEI in the germline V gene. The junction had 5 bases not matched to a gene; V was cut back by 6 bases and J by 4 bases. The CDR3 sequence is 13 residues long.

The clonotype was recovered from an adult man with HIV who was CMV-seropositive. The chain combines TRBV2 with TRBJ1-2, with 7 positions matching TRBD1. This specimen was CD4+ T cells sorted from PBMCs after roughly 18-hour stimulation, taken from a patient who received antiretroviral therapy. The CDR3 nucleotides are TGTGCCAGCAGCGATAGGGACAGCTATGGCTACACCTTC. It yields the protein CASSDRDSYGYTF.